The clone carrying this T cell receptor beta chain was counted only a few times. Its cognate antigen is unknown. These data come from a study of blood T cells in healthy people across ages. About the research overall: Every two T cells gave about one barcoded beta molecule via template switching.

Findings and limits, study-wide: Considered underestimates were the diversity estimates obtained from one million T cells.

It was with a sample-barcoded 5' primer and a J-beta primer mix that a second PCR of roughly 7 to 12 cycles was run. TCRdb redid the calling of the 5' RACE reads with MiXCR, one entry per CDR3 protein. Seen here are some 900,000 distinct CDR3 sequences, about 44% observed once, and the top ten hold around an eighth. Every participating donor contributed roughly 10 milliliters of peripheral blood through a draw. The source is a young man in good health. Material for sequencing was blood.

For the CDR3, the DNA is TGCGCCAGCAGCTTGGCGGCAGGGTTCTACAATGAGCAGTTCTTC. Amino acids: CASSLAAGFYNEQFF. This chain connects TRBV5-1 to TRBJ2-1; weak D call: TRBD1 (5 bases). CDR3 length: 15 amino acids. Germline assignment: CDR1 SGHRS and CDR2 YFSETQ. V lost 0 bases, J lost 3 bases, and 10 bases lay in between.